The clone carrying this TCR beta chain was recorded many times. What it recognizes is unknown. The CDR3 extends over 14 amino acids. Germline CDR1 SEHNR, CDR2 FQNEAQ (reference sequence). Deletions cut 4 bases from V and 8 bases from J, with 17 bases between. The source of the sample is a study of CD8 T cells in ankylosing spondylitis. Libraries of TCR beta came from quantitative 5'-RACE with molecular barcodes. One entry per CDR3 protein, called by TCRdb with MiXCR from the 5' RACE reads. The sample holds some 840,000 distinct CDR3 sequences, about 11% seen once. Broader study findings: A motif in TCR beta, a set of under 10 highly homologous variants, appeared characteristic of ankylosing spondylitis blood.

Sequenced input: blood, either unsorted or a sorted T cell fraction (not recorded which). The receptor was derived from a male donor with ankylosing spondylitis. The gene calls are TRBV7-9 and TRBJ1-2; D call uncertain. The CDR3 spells CASSSSGLPEGYTF. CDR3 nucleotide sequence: TGTGCCAGCAGCTCGTCCGGGCTCCCGGAAGGCTACACCTTC.